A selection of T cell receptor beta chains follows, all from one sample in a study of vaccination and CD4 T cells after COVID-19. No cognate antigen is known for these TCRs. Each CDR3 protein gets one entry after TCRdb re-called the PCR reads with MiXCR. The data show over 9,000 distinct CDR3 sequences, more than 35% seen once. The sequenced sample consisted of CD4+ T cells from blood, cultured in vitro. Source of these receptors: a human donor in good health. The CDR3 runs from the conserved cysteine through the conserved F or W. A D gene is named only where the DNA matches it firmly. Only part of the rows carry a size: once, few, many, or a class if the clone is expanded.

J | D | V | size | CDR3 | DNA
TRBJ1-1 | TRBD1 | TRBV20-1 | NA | CSAKGTGYKAFF | TGCAGTGCCAAAGGGACAGGGTATAAAGCTTTCTTT
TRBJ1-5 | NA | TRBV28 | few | CASSLIGQPQHF | TGTGCTAGCAGTTTAATAGGGCAGCCCCAGCATTTT
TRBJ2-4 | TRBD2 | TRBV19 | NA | CASSPGLAGGPGQNIQYF | TGTGCCAGTAGTCCAGGACTAGCGGGAGGGCCAGGCCAAAACATTCAGTACTTC
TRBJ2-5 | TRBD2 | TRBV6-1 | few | CASNAGVGETQYF | TGTGCCAGCAACGCGGGAGTCGGAGAGACCCAGTACTTC
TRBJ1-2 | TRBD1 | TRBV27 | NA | CASSGTGRGYTF | TGTGCCAGCAGCGGGACAGGGAGAGGCTACACCTTC
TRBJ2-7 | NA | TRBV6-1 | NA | CASSRSSYEQYF | TGTGCCAGCAGTCGATCCTCCTACGAGCAGTACTTC
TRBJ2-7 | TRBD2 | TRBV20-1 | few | CSAAGLAYEQYF | TGCAGTGCTGCCGGACTAGCCTACGAGCAGTACTTC
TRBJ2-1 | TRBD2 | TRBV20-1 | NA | CSALRTSGRTEQFF | TGCAGTGCCCTTCGGACTAGCGGGAGGACTGAGCAGTTCTTC
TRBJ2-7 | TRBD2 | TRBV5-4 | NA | CASSNLGSGSSYEQYF | TGTGCCAGCAGCAACCTCGGTAGCGGGAGTTCCTACGAGCAGTACTTC
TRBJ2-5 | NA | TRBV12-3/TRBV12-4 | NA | CASSFTGKETQYF | TGTGCCAGCAGTTTCACAGGGAAGGAGACCCAGTACTTC
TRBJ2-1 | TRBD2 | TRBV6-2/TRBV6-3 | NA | CASNGLAVPNEQFF | TGTGCCAGCAACGGACTAGCGGTCCCCAATGAGCAGTTCTTC
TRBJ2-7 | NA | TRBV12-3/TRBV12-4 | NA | CASRIQGKGSEQYF | TGTGCCAGCAGAATCCAGGGGAAAGGCTCCGAGCAGTACTTC
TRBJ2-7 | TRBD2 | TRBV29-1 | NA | CSVVGVAGVGYEQYF | TGCAGCGTTGTGGGGGTAGCGGGAGTAGGTTACGAGCAGTACTTC
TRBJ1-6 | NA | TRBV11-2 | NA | CASSFSANSPLHF | TGTGCCAGCAGCTTCTCGGCAAATTCACCCCTCCACTTT
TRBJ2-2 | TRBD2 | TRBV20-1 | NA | CSASTAGGNTGELFF | TGCAGTGCTAGTACAGCGGGAGGGAACACCGGGGAGCTGTTTTTT
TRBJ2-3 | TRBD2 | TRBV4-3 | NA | CASSFGGWGGDTDTQYF | TGCGCCAGCAGCTTTGGCGGGTGGGGGGGAGACACAGATACGCAGTATTTT
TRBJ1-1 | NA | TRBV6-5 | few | CASSYSIRQAMNTEAFF | TGTGCCAGCAGTTACTCTATCAGACAGGCCATGAACACTGAAGCTTTCTTT
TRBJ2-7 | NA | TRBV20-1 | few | CSARTTEGFTSYEQYF | TGCAGTGCTAGAACTACTGAAGGGTTTACCTCCTACGAGCAGTACTTC
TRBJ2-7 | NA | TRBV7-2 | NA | CASSLNSGEQYF | TGTGCCAGCAGCCTGAACTCGGGAGAGCAGTACTTC
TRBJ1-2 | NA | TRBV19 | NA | CASILGHSQGRGYTF | TGTGCCAGTATCCTTGGACACTCCCAGGGTCGGGGCTACACCTTC
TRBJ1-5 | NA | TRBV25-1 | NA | CASSEYGNQPQHF | TGTGCCAGCAGTGAATATGGCAATCAGCCCCAGCATTTT
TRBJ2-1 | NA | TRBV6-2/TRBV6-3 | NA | CASGEGVGEQFF | TGTGCCAGCGGCGAAGGGGTGGGTGAGCAGTTCTTC
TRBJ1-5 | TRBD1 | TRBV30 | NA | CAWSSGQADFGQPQHF | TGTGCCTGGAGTTCGGGACAGGCGGATTTCGGTCAGCCCCAGCATTTT
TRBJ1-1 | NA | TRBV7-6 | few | CASSPSDGGGRAFF | TGTGCCAGCAGCCCCTCGGACGGAGGAGGTAGAGCTTTCTTT
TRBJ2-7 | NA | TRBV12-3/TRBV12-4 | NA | CASSQFPGGYYEQYF | TGTGCCAGCAGTCAATTTCCCGGCGGATACTACGAGCAGTACTTC
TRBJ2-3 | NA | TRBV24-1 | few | CATSDPPDDTQYF | TGTGCCACCAGTGACCCCCCGGACGATACGCAGTATTTT
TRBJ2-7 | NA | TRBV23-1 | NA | CASNKTPRGIRSYEQYF | TGCGCCAGCAACAAAACACCCCGCGGGATACGTTCCTACGAGCAGTACTTC
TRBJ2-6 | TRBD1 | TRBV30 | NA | CAWSLRQGNPSGANVLTF | TGTGCCTGGAGTTTAAGACAGGGGAATCCCTCTGGGGCCAACGTCCTGACTTTC
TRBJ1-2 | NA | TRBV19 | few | CASSISQANGYTF | TGTGCCAGTAGTATAAGTCAGGCGAACGGCTACACCTTC
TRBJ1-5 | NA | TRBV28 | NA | CASRSQDLRNQPQHF | TGTGCCAGCAGATCACAGGACCTTAGAAATCAGCCCCAGCATTTT
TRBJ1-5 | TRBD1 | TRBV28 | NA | CASSTGTGGRQPQHF | TGTGCCAGCAGTACCGGGACAGGTGGGCGCCAGCCCCAGCATTTT
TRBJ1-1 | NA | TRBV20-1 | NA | CSAHRDTEAFF | TGCAGTGCTCACAGAGACACTGAAGCTTTCTTT
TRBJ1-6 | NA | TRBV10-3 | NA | CATEDSLNSPLHF | TGTGCCACAGAAGACAGTCTGAATTCACCCCTCCACTTT
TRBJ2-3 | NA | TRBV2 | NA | CASSSNRDTDTQYF | TGTGCCAGCAGTTCAAACCGGGACACAGATACGCAGTATTTT
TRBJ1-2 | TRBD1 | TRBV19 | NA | CASMGTDWNGYTF | TGTGCCAGTATGGGGACAGACTGGAATGGCTACACCTTC
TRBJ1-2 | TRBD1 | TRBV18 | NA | CASSPATGTALRGYGYTF | TGTGCCAGCTCACCGGCTACCGGGACAGCCCTGCGAGGCTATGGCTACACCTTC
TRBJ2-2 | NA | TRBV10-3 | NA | CAIHDRDTGELFF | TGTGCCATCCACGACAGAGACACCGGGGAGCTGTTTTTT
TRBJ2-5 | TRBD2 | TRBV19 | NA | CASSIVSTSGQETQYF | TGTGCCAGTAGTATAGTTTCAACTAGCGGCCAAGAGACCCAGTACTTC
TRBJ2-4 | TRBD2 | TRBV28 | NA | CASSLAGGPVKNIQYF | TGTGCCAGCAGTTTAGCGGGAGGGCCGGTCAAAAACATTCAGTACTTC
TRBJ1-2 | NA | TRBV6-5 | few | CASSYSDEPLYGYTF | TGTGCCAGCAGTTACTCAGACGAACCTCTCTATGGCTACACCTTC
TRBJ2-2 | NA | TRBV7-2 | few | CASSLGILGNTGELFF | TGTGCCAGCAGCTTAGGAATTTTAGGGAACACCGGGGAGCTGTTTTTT
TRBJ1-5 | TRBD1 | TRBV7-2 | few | CASSSGTVSNQPQHF | TGTGCCAGCAGCTCCGGGACAGTTAGCAATCAGCCCCAGCATTTT
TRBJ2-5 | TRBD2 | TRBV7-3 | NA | CASSRGLAGEPQETQYF | TGTGCCAGCAGCAGGGGACTAGCGGGAGAACCCCAAGAGACCCAGTACTTC
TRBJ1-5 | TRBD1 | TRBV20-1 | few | CSAFPGQEYQPQHF | TGCAGTGCTTTTCCGGGACAGGAGTATCAGCCCCAGCATTTT
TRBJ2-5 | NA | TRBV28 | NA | CASSLSESQETQYF | TGTGCCAGCAGTTTATCCGAATCCCAAGAGACCCAGTACTTC
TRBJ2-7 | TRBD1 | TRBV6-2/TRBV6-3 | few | CASRPGQGNHEQYF | TGTGCCAGCAGGCCGGGACAGGGGAACCACGAGCAGTACTTC
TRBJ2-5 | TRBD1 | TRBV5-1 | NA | CASSEATGGGETQYF | TGCGCCAGCAGCGAAGCAACAGGGGGCGGGGAGACCCAGTACTTC
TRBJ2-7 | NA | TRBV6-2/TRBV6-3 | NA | CASTQGLYEQYF | TGTGCCAGCACACAGGGTTTGTACGAGCAGTACTTC
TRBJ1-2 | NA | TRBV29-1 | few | CSVSGRTIRNYGYTF | TGCAGCGTTTCGGGACGGACAATCAGGAACTATGGCTACACCTTC
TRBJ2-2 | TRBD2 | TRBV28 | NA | CASSLAGGHTGELFF | TGTGCCAGCAGTTTAGCGGGAGGGCACACCGGGGAGCTGTTTTTT
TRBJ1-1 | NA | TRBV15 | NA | CATSRDSGRGFEAFF | TGTGCCACCAGCAGAGATTCGGGCAGGGGATTTGAAGCTTTCTTT
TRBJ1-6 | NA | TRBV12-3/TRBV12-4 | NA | CASSLRDLSYNSPLHF | TGTGCCAGCAGTTTACGGGACCTCTCCTATAATTCACCCCTCCACTTT
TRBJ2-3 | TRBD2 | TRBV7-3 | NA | CASSPYAPAGVRDTQYF | TGTGCCAGCAGCCCATACGCCCCAGCGGGAGTCAGAGATACGCAGTATTTT
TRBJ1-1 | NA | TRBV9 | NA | CASSPSGRETEAFF | TGTGCCAGCAGTCCTTCAGGGCGAGAAACTGAAGCTTTCTTT
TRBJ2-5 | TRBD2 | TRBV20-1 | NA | CSMYGTSGRLRETQYF | TGCAGTATGTATGGGACTAGCGGGAGACTAAGGGAGACCCAGTACTTC
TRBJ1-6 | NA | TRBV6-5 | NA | CASSYSGGGRAHNSPLHF | TGTGCCAGCAGTTACTCCGGGGGTGGTAGGGCTCATAATTCACCCCTCCACTTT
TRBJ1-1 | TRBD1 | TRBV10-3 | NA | CAIGGNPGQGLNTEAFF | TGTGCCATCGGAGGAAACCCGGGACAGGGGTTGAACACTGAAGCTTTCTTT